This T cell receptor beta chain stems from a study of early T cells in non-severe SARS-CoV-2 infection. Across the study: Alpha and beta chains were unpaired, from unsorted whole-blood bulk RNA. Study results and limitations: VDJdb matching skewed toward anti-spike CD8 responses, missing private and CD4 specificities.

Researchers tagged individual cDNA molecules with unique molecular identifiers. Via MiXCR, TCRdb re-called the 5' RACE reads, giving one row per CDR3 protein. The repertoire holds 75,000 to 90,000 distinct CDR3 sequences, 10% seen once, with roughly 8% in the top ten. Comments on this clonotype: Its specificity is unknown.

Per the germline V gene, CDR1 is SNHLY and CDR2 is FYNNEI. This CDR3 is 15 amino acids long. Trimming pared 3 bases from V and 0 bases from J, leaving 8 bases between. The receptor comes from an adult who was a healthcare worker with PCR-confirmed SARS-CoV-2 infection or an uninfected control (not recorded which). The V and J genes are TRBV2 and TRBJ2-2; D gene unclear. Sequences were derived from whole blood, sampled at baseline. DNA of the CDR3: TGTGCCAGCAGTGATATAGGAACGAACACCGGGGAGCTGTTTTTT. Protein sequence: CASSDIGTNTGELFF.